The entry below describes one T cell receptor (beta chain). What it binds is unknown. The sample originates from a study of cytomegalovirus exposure and HLA in healthy donors. Findings and caveats of the study: In a later analysis, TCR beta V- and J-gene trimming showed a link to a missense DCLRE1C variant.

PCR amplification relied on 60 Vbeta primers (plus 13 Jbeta primers). Some clones are missing from TCRdb's copy, which holds only in-frame ones; the method was immunoSEQ multiplex PCR. This table holds 200,000 to 250,000 clones, approximately 82% found once. Looked up from germline, CDR1 is SNHLY and CDR2 is FYNNEI. This CDR3 is built from 14 residues. V was shortened by 4 bases and J by 0 bases, with 10 bases between the two germline ends. This TCR was recovered from a woman in her 40s in good health and CMV-seronegative. The genes are TRBV2 and TRBJ2-7, with a tentative D call TRBD2 (6 bases). Material: PBMCs. The CDR3 region has the DNA TGTGCCAGCAGTGGGGACTGGAGCTCCTACGAGCAGTACTTC. It codes for CASSGDWSSYEQYF.